This note documents a single T cell receptor (beta chain) sequence. Its specificity is not known. This sample was included in a study of cytomegalovirus exposure and HLA in healthy donors. Overall study findings and caveats: According to the study, 160 or so TCR beta chains were cytomegalovirus-associated. The productive fraction for most TCR beta V segments was about 87% or about 30% in an earlier analysis. Later analysis associated a missense DCLRE1C variant with TCR beta V- and J-gene trimming.

13 Jbeta primers and 60 Vbeta primers were used for the PCR. Profiling relied on immunoSEQ multiplex PCR, and the TCRdb table lists in-frame clones only, not all of them. The table includes some 65,000 clones, approximately 60% detected once. Germline V gives CDR1 SNHLY, CDR2 FYNNEI. V was shortened by 2 bases and J by 1 base, with 12 bases between the two germline ends. The CDR3 has 16 residues. This TCR was sampled from a man aged 25-40 years in good health and CMV-seronegative. The sequencing input was PBMCs. The V and J genes are TRBV2 and TRBJ1-5, with D hard to call. The DNA of the CDR3 is TGTGCCAGCAGTGAACAAGGCAGCGTAAGCAATCAGCCCCAGCATTTT. Its translation is CASSEQGSVSNQPQHF.